This TCR beta chain originates from a study of T cells after posttransplantation cyclophosphamide. Clones were read by immunoSEQ multiplex PCR, and TCRdb kept only the in-frame ones, dropping some. The sample has about 43,000 clones, 90% seen once; the top ten hold under 2.5%. Study results and limitations: Tissue-infiltrating T cells from skin or gut overlapped little with blood T cells. After PTCy, TRB diversity resembled that of CNI/methotrexate controls. Later blood repertoires were often dominated by clones from the donor CD8+ memory compartment.

Of note for this clone: What it binds is unknown.

Busulfan-fludarabine conditioning, marrow transplant, and cyclophosphamide on days +3 and +4 were administered. Trimming at V came to 4 bases and at J to 3 bases, leaving 7 bases not matched to a gene. The CDR3 totals 15 residues. The germline gives CDR1 SGHRS, CDR2 YFSETQ. The chain is built from TRBV5-1 and TRBJ2-1; TRBD1 matches at 7 bases. The receptor was isolated from a male patient in his sixties who received an allogeneic stem cell transplant from a related donor and was CMV-positive. Certain T cells may be donor cells from the graft. The sample in question was PBMCs, obtained around 60 days after allogeneic stem cell transplant with posttransplant cyclophosphamide. CDR3 protein: CASSTGQRLYNEQFF. In nucleotides, the CDR3 is TGCGCCAGCAGCACGGGACAGCGGCTCTACAATGAGCAGTTCTTC.